This T cell receptor beta chain was identified during a study of OX40 agonist ivuxolimab in advanced cancers. Study-level results: Low normalized clonal expansion also occurred in some nonresponding patients.

A note on this clone: Its target is unknown.

Data came from immunoSEQ multiplex PCR; TCRdb stores just in-frame clones and leaves some out. Of 60,000 to 85,000 clones listed, 89% are singletons. The sequence was obtained from an adult with an advanced solid tumor such as melanoma, head and neck, liver or kidney cancer. The material was CD4+ or CD8+ T cells sorted from blood, obtained in a trial of the OX40 agonist ivuxolimab.

In nucleotides, the CDR3 is TGTGCCAGCGCAATAATCCGGGGACGGAGGAGAGGAGATACGCAGTATTTT. This codes for CASAIIRGRRRGDTQYF. The V call is TRBV28, the J call TRBJ2-3, with D perhaps given as TRBD1 or TRBD2 (5 bases each). CDR1 is MDHEN and CDR2 is SYDVKM in the germline V gene. The CDR3 is made up of 17 amino acids. Trimming pared 8 bases from V and 5 bases from J, leaving 26 bases between.